Detailed here is one T cell receptor (beta chain). The data originate from a study of blood T cell repertoires in COVID-19. Study summary: Sites across the United States, Italy and Spain contributed samples from acute and convalescent COVID-19. In each case, the material was cDNA or gDNA derived from T cells, B-cell-depleted T cells, or PBMCs.

In the original processing: Amplification with reference gene primers provided the estimates of nucleated cell counts. Sequenced by immunoSEQ multiplex PCR; TCRdb stores in-frame clones only, minus some. Clone size and V and J calls were adopted from that table, with D and trimming inferred from the DNA. The table records over 110,000 clones, roughly 83% of them present only once. There are 17 residues in the CDR3. V and J are TRBV12-2 and TRBJ2-6; the table's D call TRBD1 went unverified against the DNA. TRBV12-2 is shown as a pseudogene. The sequence was obtained from a man aged 35 to 55 with acute COVID-19. The sequencing input was PBMCs or T cells enriched from blood (not recorded which). CDR3 residues: CASRLVFKTGGANVLTF. The CDR3 nucleotides read TGTGCAAGTCGCTTAGTATTTAAGACAGGTGGGGCCAACGTCCTGACTTTC.